This T cell receptor beta chain was recorded in a study of control samples from healthy donors and cancer patients. Profiling relied on immunoSEQ multiplex PCR, and the TCRdb table lists in-frame clones only, not all of them. This table holds more than 95,000 clones, 85% to 95% found once. This clonotype originated in a man of 80 years or more with head and neck cancer. The sequencing sample was made of PBMCs.

This chain's CDR3 is CASKAGNQPQHF. In DNA form, the CDR3 reads TGTGCCAGTAAGGCAGGGAATCAGCCCCAGCATTTT. The chain links TRBV19 to TRBJ1-5, with D possibly TRBD1 on 5 matching bases. The ends were cut back, 7 bases at V and 4 bases at J, with 8 bases in the middle. This CDR3 has 12 residues. Germline CDR1 reads LNHDA; CDR2 reads SQIVND (reference sequence).